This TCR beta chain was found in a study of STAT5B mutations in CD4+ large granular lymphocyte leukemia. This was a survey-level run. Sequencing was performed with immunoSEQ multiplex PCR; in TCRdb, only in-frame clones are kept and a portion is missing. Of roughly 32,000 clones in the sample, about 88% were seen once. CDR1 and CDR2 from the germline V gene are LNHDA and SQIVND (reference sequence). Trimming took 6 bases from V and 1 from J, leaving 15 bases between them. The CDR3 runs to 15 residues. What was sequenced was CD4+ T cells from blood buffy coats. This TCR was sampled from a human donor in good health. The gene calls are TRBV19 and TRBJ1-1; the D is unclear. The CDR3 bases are TGTGCCAGTAGCGGCCCGGTTACTTCGAACACTGAAGCTTTCTTT. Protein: CASSGPVTSNTEAFF.